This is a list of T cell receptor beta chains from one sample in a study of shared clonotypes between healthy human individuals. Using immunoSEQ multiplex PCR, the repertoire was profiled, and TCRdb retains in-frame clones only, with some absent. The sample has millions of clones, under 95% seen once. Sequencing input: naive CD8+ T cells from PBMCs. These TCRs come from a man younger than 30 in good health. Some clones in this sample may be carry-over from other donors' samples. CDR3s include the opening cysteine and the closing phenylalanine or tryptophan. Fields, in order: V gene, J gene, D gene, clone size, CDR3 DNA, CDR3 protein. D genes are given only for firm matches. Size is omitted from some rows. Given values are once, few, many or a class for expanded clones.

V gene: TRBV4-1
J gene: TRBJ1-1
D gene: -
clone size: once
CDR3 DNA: TGCGCCAGCAGCCACCCCTTTGCGGGCACTGAAGCTTTCTTT
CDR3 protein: CASSHPFAGTEAFF

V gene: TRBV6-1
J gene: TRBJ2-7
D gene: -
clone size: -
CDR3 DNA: TGTGCCAGCAGTGATCCCCTCACAGGGCACGAGCAGTACTTC
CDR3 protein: CASSDPLTGHEQYF

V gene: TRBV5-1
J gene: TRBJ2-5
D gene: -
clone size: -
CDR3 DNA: TGCGCCAGCAGCCTGGGACCGAACCAAGAGACCCAGTACTTC
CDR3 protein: CASSLGPNQETQYF

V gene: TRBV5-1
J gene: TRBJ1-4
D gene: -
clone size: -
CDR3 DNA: TGCGCCAGCAGCTTTACGGGGGGAGAAGAAAAACTGTTTTTT
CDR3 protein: CASSFTGGEEKLFF

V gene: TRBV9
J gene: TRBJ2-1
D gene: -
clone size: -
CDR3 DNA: TGTGCCAGCAGCCCACGGAGCGGGTATTACAATGAGCAGTTCTTC
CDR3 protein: CASSPRSGYYNEQFF

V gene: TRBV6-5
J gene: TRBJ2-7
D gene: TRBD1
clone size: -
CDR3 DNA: TGTGCCAGCAGACCCCGACAGGGAACGGTATACGAGCAGTACTTC
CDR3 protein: CASRPRQGTVYEQYF

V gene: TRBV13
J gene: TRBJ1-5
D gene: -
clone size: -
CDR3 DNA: TGTGCCAGCAGCCCAGGGATCGATCAGCCCCAGCATTTT
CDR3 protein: CASSPGIDQPQHF

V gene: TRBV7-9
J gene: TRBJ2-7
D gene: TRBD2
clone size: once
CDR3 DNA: TGTGCCAGTCGACTAGCGGGAGGGTACTCCTACGAGCAGTACTTC
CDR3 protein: CASRLAGGYSYEQYF

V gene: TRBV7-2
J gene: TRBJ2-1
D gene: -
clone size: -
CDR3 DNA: TGTGCCAGCAGCTTACTCGCGGCGAGCTCCTACAATGAGCAGTTCTTC
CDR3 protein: CASSLLAASSYNEQFF

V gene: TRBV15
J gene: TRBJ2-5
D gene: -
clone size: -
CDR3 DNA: TGTGCCACCAGGGCCGGGTACCAAGAGACCCAGTACTTC
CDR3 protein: CATRAGYQETQYF

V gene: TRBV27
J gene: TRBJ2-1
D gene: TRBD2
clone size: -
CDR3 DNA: TGTGCCAGCAGTTTATGGGGGGGGAGCTCCTACAATGAGCAGTTCTTC
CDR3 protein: CASSLWGGSSYNEQFF

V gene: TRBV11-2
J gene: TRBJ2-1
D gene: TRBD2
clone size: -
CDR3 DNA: TGTGCCAGCAGCTTAGTAAGGACTAGCGGCTACAATGAGCAGTTCTTC
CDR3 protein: CASSLVRTSGYNEQFF

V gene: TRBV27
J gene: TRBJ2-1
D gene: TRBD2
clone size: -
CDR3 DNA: TGTGCCAGCAGTTTATTTAGCGGGGAGCAGAATGAGCAGTTCTTC
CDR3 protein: CASSLFSGEQNEQFF

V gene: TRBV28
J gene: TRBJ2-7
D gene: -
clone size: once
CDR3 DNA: TGTGCCAGCAGGGACGCGGACTCCTACGAGCAGTACTTC
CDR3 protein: CASRDADSYEQYF

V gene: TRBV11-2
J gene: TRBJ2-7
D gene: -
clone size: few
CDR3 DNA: TGTGCCAGCAGCTCCTCCTACGAGCAGTACTTC
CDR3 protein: CASSSSYEQYF

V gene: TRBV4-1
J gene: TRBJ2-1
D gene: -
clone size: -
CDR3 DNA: TGCGCCAGCAGCCTGTCTCGGAGGCCCGGGCATGAGCAGTTCTTC
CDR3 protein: CASSLSRRPGHEQFF

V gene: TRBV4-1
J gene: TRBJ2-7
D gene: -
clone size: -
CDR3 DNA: TGCGCCAGCAGCCAAGCCCCCGTATCACTAGGACCCCTCTACGAGCAGTACTTC
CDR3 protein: CASSQAPVSLGPLYEQYF

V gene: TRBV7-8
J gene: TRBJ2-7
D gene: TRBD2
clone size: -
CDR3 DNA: TGTGCCAGCAGCTTAGGCGGGACTAGCGGTTCCTACGAGCAGTACTTC
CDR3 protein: CASSLGGTSGSYEQYF

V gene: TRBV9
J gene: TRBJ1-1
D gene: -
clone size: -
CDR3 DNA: TGTGCCAGCAGCGTAAGGACAGCTGATGAAGCTTTCTTT
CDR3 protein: CASSVRTADEAFF

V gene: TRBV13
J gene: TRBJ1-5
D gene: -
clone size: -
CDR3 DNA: TGTGCCAGCAGCCAGACAGGAGGGTCCGATCAGCCCCAGCATTTT
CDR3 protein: CASSQTGGSDQPQHF

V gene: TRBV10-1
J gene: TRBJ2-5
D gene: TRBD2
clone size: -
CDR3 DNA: TGCGCCAGCTCCTGGCCTCGTGGGGCGGGAGATGAAGAGACCCAGTACTTC
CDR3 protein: CASSWPRGAGDEETQYF

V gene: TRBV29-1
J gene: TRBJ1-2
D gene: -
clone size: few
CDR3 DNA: TGCAGCGTTCGGGATGGCTACACCTTC
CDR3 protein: CSVRDGYTF

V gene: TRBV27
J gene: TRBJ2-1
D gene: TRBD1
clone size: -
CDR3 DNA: TGTGCCAGCAGAAAGACAGGGATGTACAATGAGCAGTTCTTC
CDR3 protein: CASRKTGMYNEQFF

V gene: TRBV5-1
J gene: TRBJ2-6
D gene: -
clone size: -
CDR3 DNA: TGCGCCAGCAGCTTGAGGGGAAAACCGTACTCTGGGGCCAACGTCCTGACTTTC
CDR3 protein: CASSLRGKPYSGANVLTF

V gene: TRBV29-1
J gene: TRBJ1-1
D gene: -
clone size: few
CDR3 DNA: TGCAGCGTTTGGAAAAGGGGACCAACTGAAGCTTTCTTT
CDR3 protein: CSVWKRGPTEAFF

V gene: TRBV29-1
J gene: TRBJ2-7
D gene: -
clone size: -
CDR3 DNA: TGCAGCGTTGAAGTTGACAGCTACGAGCAGTACTTC
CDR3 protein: CSVEVDSYEQYF

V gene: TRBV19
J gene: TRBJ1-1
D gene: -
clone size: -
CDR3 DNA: TGTGCCAGTTGCCCCTCCGGGCCCCAGAGGGCTTTCTTT
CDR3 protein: CASCPSGPQRAFF

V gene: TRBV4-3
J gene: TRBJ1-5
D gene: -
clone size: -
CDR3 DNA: TGCGCCAGCAGCCAAGATACAGGACCCCAGCATTTT
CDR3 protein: CASSQDTGPQHF

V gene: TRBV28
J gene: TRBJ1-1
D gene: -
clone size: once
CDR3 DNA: TGTGCCAGCAGTCTCGAGCCTCAGGGTCCGAACACTGAAGCTTTCTTT
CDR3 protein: CASSLEPQGPNTEAFF

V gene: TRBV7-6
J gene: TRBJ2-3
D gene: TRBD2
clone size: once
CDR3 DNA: TGTGCCAGCGCGGGAGGGGGAAACACAGATACGCAGTATTTT
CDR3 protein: CASAGGGNTDTQYF

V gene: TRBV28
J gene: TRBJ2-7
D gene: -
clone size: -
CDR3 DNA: TGTGCCAGCAGTTCCTTATTGGACGGGACCTACGAGCAGTACTTC
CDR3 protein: CASSSLLDGTYEQYF

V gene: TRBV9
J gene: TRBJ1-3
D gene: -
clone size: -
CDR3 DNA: TGTGCCAGCAGCTCAGTGAGCTCTGGAAACACCATATATTTT
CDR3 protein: CASSSVSSGNTIYF

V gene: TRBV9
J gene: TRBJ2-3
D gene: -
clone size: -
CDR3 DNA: TGTGCCAGCAGCGTAGCTTGGGGTCCGACGAACACAGATACGCAGTATTTT
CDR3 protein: CASSVAWGPTNTDTQYF

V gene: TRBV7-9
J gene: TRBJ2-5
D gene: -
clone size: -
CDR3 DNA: TGTGCCAGCAGCATTATGGGAGAGACCCAGTACTTC
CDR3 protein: CASSIMGETQYF

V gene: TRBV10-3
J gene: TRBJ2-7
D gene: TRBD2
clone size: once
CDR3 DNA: TGTGCCATCAGCCCCGGGACTAGCGGGTGGTTCTCCTACGAGCAGTACTTC
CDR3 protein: CAISPGTSGWFSYEQYF

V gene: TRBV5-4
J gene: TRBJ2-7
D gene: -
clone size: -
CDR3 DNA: TGTGCCAGCAGCTTCTGGGGCGGACCCTACGAGCAGTACTTC
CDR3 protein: CASSFWGGPYEQYF

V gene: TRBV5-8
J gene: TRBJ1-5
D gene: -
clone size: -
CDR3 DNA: TGTGCCAGCAGCTTGTGGACAAATAGCAATCAGCCCCAGCATTTT
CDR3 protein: CASSLWTNSNQPQHF

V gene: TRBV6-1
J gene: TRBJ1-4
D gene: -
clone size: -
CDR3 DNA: TGTGCCAGCAGTGAAGCGCTGGCGGACGCAACTAATGAAAAACTGTTTTTT
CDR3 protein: CASSEALADATNEKLFF

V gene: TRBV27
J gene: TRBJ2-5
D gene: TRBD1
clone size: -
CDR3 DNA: TGTGCCAGCAGCCGACTCAGGGGGCGCGGGACGGCATTGGAGACCCAGTACTTC
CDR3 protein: CASSRLRGRGTALETQYF

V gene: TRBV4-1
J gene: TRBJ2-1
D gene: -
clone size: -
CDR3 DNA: TGCGCCAGCAGCCAAGCCGTGGGGGGACTGAGCTCCTACAATGAGCAGTTCTTC
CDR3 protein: CASSQAVGGLSSYNEQFF

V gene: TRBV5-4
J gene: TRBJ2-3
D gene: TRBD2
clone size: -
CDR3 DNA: TGTGCCAGCAGCTTTGCCGCGAGACTAGCCCGAGATACGCAGTATTTT
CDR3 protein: CASSFAARLARDTQYF